Listed below are T cell receptor beta chains from one sample, sequenced in a study of glioma-infiltrating T cells after dendritic cell vaccination. Here immunoSEQ multiplex PCR was the method, and the copy in TCRdb shows in-frame clones only, minus some. This table has some 87,000 clones, under 90% appearing once. This sample comprised blood, obtained before dendritic cell vaccination. These receptors were obtained from a human donor with glioblastoma. Both conserved end residues are part of each CDR3. Each record gives: D gene, J gene, clone size, V gene, CDR3 protein, CDR3 DNA. D genes are given only for firm matches. Only some rows state a clone size, as once, few, many or a class for expanded clones.

>NA|TRBJ1-2|NA|TRBV18
CASSPDGQCPVYTF
TGTGCCAGCTCACCAGACGGACAGTGCCCCGTCTACACCTTC
>TRBD2|TRBJ2-7|NA|TRBV6-9
CASSLGLAQGAYEQYF
TGTGCCAGCAGTTTGGGACTAGCCCAAGGGGCCTACGAGCAGTACTTC
>TRBD1|TRBJ1-2|NA|TRBV5-4
CASSRDRDGYTF
TGTGCCAGCAGCAGGGACAGGGACGGCTACACCTTC
>NA|TRBJ2-2|NA|TRBV7-2
CASSLNTGTNAGELFF
TGTGCCAGCAGCTTAAATACAGGGACGAACGCCGGGGAGCTGTTTTTT
>NA|TRBJ1-2|few|TRBV2
CASSEGASLYGYTF
TGTGCCAGCAGTGAAGGGGCCAGTCTCTATGGCTACACCTTC
>NA|TRBJ1-2|NA|TRBV7-9
CASSSRGDGYTF
TGTGCCAGCAGCTCGCGGGGGGATGGCTACACCTTC
>TRBD2|TRBJ2-7|NA|TRBV5-1
CASSHGTSGYEQYF
TGCGCCAGCAGCCACGGGACTAGCGGTTACGAGCAGTACTTC
>NA|TRBJ1-3|NA|TRBV5-1
CASSLTEAGRNTIYF
TGCGCCAGCAGCTTGACCGAGGCGGGACGGAACACCATATATTTT
>TRBD1|TRBJ1-4|NA|TRBV5-6
CASSPTNRGSEKLFF
TGTGCCAGCAGCCCGACAAACAGGGGTAGTGAAAAACTGTTTTTT
>NA|TRBJ1-2|NA|TRBV6-1
CASSEKTGRNYGYTF
TGTGCCAGCAGTGAAAAAACAGGACGTAACTATGGCTACACCTTC
>TRBD2|TRBJ2-1|NA|TRBV5-1
CASSLYGGGAGNEQFF
TGCGCCAGCAGCTTATATGGCGGGGGGGCCGGGAATGAGCAGTTCTTC
>NA|TRBJ2-5|NA|TRBV5-1
CASRGTGLETQYF
TGCGCCAGCAGGGGTACAGGGTTGGAGACCCAGTACTTC
>NA|TRBJ1-5|NA|TRBV6-1
CASILQGGGQPQHF
TGTGCCAGCATTTTACAGGGAGGGGGACAGCCCCAGCATTTT
>NA|TRBJ2-7|NA|TRBV11-1
CASRLQGGTYEQYF
TGTGCCAGCCGATTACAGGGCGGCACCTACGAGCAGTACTTC
>NA|TRBJ2-1|NA|TRBV19
CASSVRTIYNEQFF
TGTGCCAGTAGCGTTCGGACTATCTACAATGAGCAGTTCTTC
>NA|TRBJ2-3|NA|TRBV29-1
CSVEVAVTDTQYF
TGCAGCGTTGAGGTAGCAGTTACAGATACGCAGTATTTT
>NA|TRBJ1-2|NA|TRBV5-1
CASSPRGYGYTF
TGCGCCAGCAGCCCCCGCGGTTATGGCTACACCTTC
>TRBD2|TRBJ2-1|NA|TRBV6-5
CASSYSSGVYNEQFF
TGTGCCAGCAGTTACTCTAGCGGGGTCTACAATGAGCAGTTCTTC
>TRBD2|TRBJ2-7|NA|TRBV5-1
CASSEAGGLSYEQYF
TGCGCCAGCAGCGAGGCGGGGGGGCTCTCCTACGAGCAGTACTTC
>NA|TRBJ1-2|NA|TRBV5-1
CASSPDILYGYTF
TGCGCCAGCAGCCCGGACATCCTCTATGGCTACACCTTC
>NA|TRBJ2-1|once|TRBV29-1
CSVARSSSYNEQFF
TGCAGCGTTGCGAGGTCGTCCTCCTACAATGAGCAGTTCTTC
>NA|TRBJ2-1|once|TRBV10-1
CASSEVAGQNNEQFF
TGCGCCAGCAGTGAAGTAGCCGGCCAGAACAATGAGCAGTTCTTC
>NA|TRBJ1-1|NA|TRBV7-9
CASSFSEAFF
TGTGCCAGCAGCTTTAGCGAGGCTTTCTTT
>NA|TRBJ1-2|NA|TRBV19
CASKMDLGYTF
TGTGCCAGTAAGATGGACTTAGGCTACACCTTC
>NA|TRBJ2-2|NA|TRBV29-1
CSFGWQAGELFF
TGCAGCTTCGGCTGGCAGGCCGGGGAGCTGTTTTTT
>NA|TRBJ2-5|NA|TRBV6-5
CAVYTSQETQYF
TGTGCCGTGTACACCTCTCAAGAGACCCAGTACTTC
>TRBD1|TRBJ2-5|NA|TRBV4-1
CASSQAQGQRETQYF
TGCGCCAGCAGCCAAGCACAGGGGCAGAGAGAGACCCAGTACTTC
>TRBD1|TRBJ1-4|NA|TRBV30
CAWIRQGNEKLFF
TGTGCCTGGATAAGACAGGGGAATGAAAAACTGTTTTTT
>TRBD2|TRBJ2-2|NA|TRBV2
CASSYSGVLTGELFF
TGTGCCAGCAGCTACAGCGGGGTACTCACCGGGGAGCTGTTTTTT
>NA|TRBJ2-7|few|TRBV2
CASSYHREYSHF
TGTGCCAGCAGTTATCACAGGGAATATTCGCACTTC
>TRBD2|TRBJ2-3|NA|TRBV11-3
CASSSSSGGQGDTQYF
TGTGCCAGCAGCTCCTCTAGCGGGGGTCAAGGAGATACGCAGTATTTT
>TRBD1|TRBJ1-1|once|TRBV7-9
CASSLGQGETEAFF
TGTGCCAGCAGCTTAGGACAGGGTGAGACTGAAGCTTTCTTT
>NA|TRBJ2-7|NA|TRBV5-1
CASPRRAYEQYF
TGTGCCAGCCCCAGGAGGGCCTACGAGCAGTACTTC
>TRBD2|TRBJ2-3|NA|TRBV5-1
CASSLGGGAPTDTQYF
TGCGCCAGCAGCTTGGGCGGGGGGGCGCCCACAGATACGCAGTATTTT
>NA|TRBJ1-1|NA|TRBV25-1
CASSESSPGQQNEAFF
TGTGCCAGCAGTGAAAGTTCCCCGGGACAACAAAATGAAGCTTTCTTT
>TRBD2|TRBJ2-3|NA|TRBV7-3
CASSSAGTSGTDTQYF
TGTGCCAGCAGCTCTGCCGGGACTAGCGGCACAGATACGCAGTATTTT
>NA|TRBJ2-3|NA|TRBV9
CASSGLWTQGDSSSTDTQYF
TGTGCCAGCAGCGGATTATGGACTCAGGGGGACTCTTCTAGCACAGATACGCAGTATTTT
>TRBD1|TRBJ1-6|once|TRBV5-1
CASSAGTGGRSPLHF
TGCGCCAGCAGCGCGGGGACAGGGGGTCGTTCACCCCTCCACTTT
>TRBD1|TRBJ1-4|NA|TRBV4-3
CASSQEGQSSTTNEKLFF
TGCGCCAGCAGCCAAGAGGGACAGAGTTCAACAACTAATGAAAAACTGTTTTTT
>NA|TRBJ2-7|NA|TRBV27
CASSPRLENEQYF
TGTGCCAGCAGCCCCCGGTTAGAGAACGAGCAGTACTTC
>NA|TRBJ1-2|NA|TRBV19
CASSIVPVSNYGYTF
TGTGCCAGTAGTATAGTTCCGGTATCCAACTATGGCTACACCTTC
>TRBD2|TRBJ2-1|few|TRBV7-9
CASSLRSGRANEQFF
TGTGCCAGCAGCTTACGTAGCGGGAGGGCCAATGAGCAGTTCTTC
>NA|TRBJ2-7|NA|TRBV11-1
CASSLVGARFYEQYF
TGTGCCAGCAGCTTAGTAGGGGCACGTTTCTACGAGCAGTACTTC
>TRBD1|TRBJ1-1|few|TRBV6-1
CASRTGEAQNTEAFF
TGTGCCAGCAGGACAGGGGAAGCTCAGAACACTGAAGCTTTCTTT
>TRBD1|TRBJ2-5|NA|TRBV5-1
CASSLASTGVKETQYF
TGCGCCAGCAGCTTGGCTTCGACAGGGGTAAAAGAGACCCAGTACTTC